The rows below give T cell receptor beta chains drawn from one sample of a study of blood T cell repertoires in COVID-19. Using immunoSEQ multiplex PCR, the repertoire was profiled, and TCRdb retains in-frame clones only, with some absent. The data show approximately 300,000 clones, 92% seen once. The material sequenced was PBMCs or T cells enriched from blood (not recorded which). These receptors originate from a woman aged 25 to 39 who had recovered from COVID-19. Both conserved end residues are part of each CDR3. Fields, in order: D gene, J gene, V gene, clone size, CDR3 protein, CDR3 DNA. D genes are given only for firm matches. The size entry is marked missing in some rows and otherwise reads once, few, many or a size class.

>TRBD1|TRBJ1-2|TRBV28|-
CASSLWGRGYGYTF
TGTGCCAGCAGCCTATGGGGCAGGGGGTATGGCTACACCTTC
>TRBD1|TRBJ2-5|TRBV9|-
CASSATGGRGIGETQYF
TGTGCCAGCAGCGCGACAGGGGGCAGGGGGATAGGAGAGACCCAGTACTTC
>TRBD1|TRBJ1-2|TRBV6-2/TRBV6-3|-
CASSRRQGEGYTF
TGTGCCAGCAGTAGGCGTCAGGGGGAAGGCTACACCTTC
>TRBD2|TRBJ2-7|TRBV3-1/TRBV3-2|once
CASSQDKAGGHEQYF
TGTGCCAGCAGCCAAGATAAAGCGGGGGGGCACGAGCAGTACTTC
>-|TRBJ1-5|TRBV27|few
CASSERQGNQPQHF
TGTGCCAGCAGCGAAAGACAAGGCAATCAGCCCCAGCATTTT
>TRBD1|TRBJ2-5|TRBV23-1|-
CASSQEDRVEETQYF
TGCGCCAGCAGTCAAGAGGACAGGGTCGAAGAGACCCAGTACTTC
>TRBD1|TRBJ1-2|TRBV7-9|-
CASSSPGGGGYTF
TGTGCCAGCAGCTCCCCAGGGGGCGGGGGCTACACCTTC
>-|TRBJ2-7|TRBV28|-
CASSFLPTTGEQYF
TGTGCCAGCAGTTTTTTGCCCACTACGGGGGAGCAGTACTTC
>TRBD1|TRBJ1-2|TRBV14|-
CASSRQGANGYTF
TGTGCCAGCAGCCGACAGGGGGCTAATGGCTACACCTTC
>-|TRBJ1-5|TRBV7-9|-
CASSLERSNQPQHF
TGTGCCAGCAGCCTAGAGAGGAGCAATCAGCCCCAGCATTTT
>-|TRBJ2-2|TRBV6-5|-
CATTGGDPGELFF
TGTGCCACCACAGGGGGGGACCCCGGGGAGCTGTTTTTT
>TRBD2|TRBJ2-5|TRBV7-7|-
CASSLAGGVAAETQYF
TGTGCTAGCAGCTTAGCGGGAGGGGTGGCCGCGGAGACCCAGTACTTC
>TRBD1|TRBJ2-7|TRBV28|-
CASNSGQADEQYF
TGTGCCAGCAATAGTGGACAGGCCGACGAGCAGTACTTC
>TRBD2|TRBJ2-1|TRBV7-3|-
CASSFRLAGVGGNEQFF
TGTGCCAGCAGCTTCCGACTAGCGGGAGTGGGTGGTAATGAGCAGTTCTTC
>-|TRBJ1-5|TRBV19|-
CASSINRAQPQHF
TGTGCCAGTAGTATTAACAGGGCCCAGCCCCAGCATTTT
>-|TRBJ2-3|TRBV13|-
CASSLGLYREFRYF
TGTGCCAGCAGCTTAGGCCTTTACCGGGAGTTTAGGTATTTT
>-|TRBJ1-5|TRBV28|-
CASSLQGGSRQPQHF
TGTGCCAGCAGTTTACAGGGCGGATCGAGGCAGCCCCAGCATTTT
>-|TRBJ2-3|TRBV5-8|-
CASSFGRLASTDTQYF
TGTGCCAGCAGCTTCGGTCGTCTAGCTAGCACAGATACGCAGTATTTT
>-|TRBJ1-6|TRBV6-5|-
CASRLDSNSPLHF
TGTGCCAGCAGGTTAGACAGTAATTCACCCCTCCACTTT
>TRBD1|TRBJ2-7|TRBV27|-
CASSPGQGLGEQYF
TGTGCCAGCAGCCCGGGACAGGGCCTCGGCGAGCAGTACTTC
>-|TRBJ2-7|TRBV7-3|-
CASSLDEQYF
TGTGCCAGCAGCCTCGACGAGCAGTACTTC
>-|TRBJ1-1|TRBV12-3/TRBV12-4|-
CASSFAGRTEAFF
TGTGCCAGCAGTTTCGCCGGGAGGACTGAAGCTTTCTTT
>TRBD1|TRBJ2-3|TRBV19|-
CASGQGGPDTQYF
TGTGCCAGTGGGCAAGGGGGCCCAGATACGCAGTATTTT
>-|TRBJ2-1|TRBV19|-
CASSIGGRSLGEQFF
TGTGCCAGTAGTATAGGTGGTAGATCCCTCGGGGAGCAGTTCTTC
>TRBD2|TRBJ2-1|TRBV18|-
CASSRLGGGGDEQFF
TGTGCCAGCTCACGGTTGGGCGGGGGAGGCGATGAGCAGTTCTTC
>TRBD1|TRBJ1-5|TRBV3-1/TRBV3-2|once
CASSHPNDRGLYSNQPQHF
TGTGCCAGCAGCCACCCCAACGACAGGGGACTTTATAGCAATCAGCCCCAGCATTTT
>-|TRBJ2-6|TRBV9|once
CASSAAGQIKHSGANVLTF
TGTGCCAGCAGCGCCGCGGGACAGATCAAACACTCTGGGGCCAACGTCCTGACTTTC
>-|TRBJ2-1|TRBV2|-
CASSGTRSYNEQFF
TGTGCCAGCAGTGGAACTAGAAGCTACAATGAGCAGTTCTTC
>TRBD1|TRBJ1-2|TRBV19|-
CATRTGLRKYGYTF
TGTGCCACCCGGACAGGCCTACGTAAATATGGCTACACCTTC
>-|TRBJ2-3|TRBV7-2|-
CASSPKSPAGADTQYF
TGTGCCAGCAGCCCCAAGAGCCCAGCCGGAGCAGATACGCAGTATTTT
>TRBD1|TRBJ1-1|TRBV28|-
CASRGQLNTEAFF
TGTGCCAGCAGGGGACAGTTGAACACTGAAGCTTTCTTT
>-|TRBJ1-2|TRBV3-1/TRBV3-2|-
CASSQVQGFYGYTF
TGTGCCAGCAGCCAAGTTCAGGGGTTCTATGGCTACACCTTC